The following is a TCR beta chain sequence with its context. The germline gives CDR1 SGHNT, CDR2 YENEEA. This CDR3 has 14 amino acids. V was pared by 7 bases and J by 4 bases, with 7 bases of the junction left unmatched. This record comes from a study of cytomegalovirus exposure and HLA in healthy donors. Researchers ran the PCR with 60 Vbeta and 13 Jbeta primers. Libraries were prepared by immunoSEQ multiplex PCR; TCRdb keeps only in-frame clonotypes and omits some of them. The table includes some 200,000 clones, roughly 80% detected once. V and J are TRBV11-3 and TRBJ2-3; 8 nucleotides align to TRBD2. The source is a woman younger than 35 in good health and CMV-seronegative. The sequenced material came from PBMCs. The CDR3 bases are TGTGCCAGCACCTCCGGGAGGGGTGCAGATACGCAGTATTTT. Amino acid sequence: CASTSGRGADTQYF.